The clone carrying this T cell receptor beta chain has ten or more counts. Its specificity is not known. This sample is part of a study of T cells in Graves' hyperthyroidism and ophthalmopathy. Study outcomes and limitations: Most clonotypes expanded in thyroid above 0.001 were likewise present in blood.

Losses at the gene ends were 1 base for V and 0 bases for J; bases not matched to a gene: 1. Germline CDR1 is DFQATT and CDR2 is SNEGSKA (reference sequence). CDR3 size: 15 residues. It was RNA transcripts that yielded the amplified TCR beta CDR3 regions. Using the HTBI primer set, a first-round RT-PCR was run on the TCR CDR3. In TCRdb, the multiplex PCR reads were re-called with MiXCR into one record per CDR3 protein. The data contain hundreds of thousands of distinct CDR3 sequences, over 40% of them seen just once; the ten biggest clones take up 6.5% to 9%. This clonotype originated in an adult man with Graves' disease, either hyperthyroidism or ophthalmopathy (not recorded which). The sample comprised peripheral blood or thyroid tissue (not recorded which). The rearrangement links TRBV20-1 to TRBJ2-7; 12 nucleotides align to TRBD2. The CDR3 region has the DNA TGCAGTGCTAGAGGGACTAGCGGGAACTCCTACGAGCAGTACTTC. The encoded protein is CSARGTSGNSYEQYF.